These 3 T cell receptor beta chains were all obtained from the same sample, sequenced in a study of radiotherapy plus CTLA-4 blockade in lung cancer. Profiling relied on immunoSEQ multiplex PCR, and the TCRdb table lists in-frame clones only, not all of them. The sample consists of about 18,000 clones, more than 75% of them appearing once. Sample: peripheral blood, taken from a patient treated with radiotherapy plus ipilimumab. These receptors were collected from a human donor with non-small cell lung cancer whose response to radiotherapy plus ipilimumab could not be evaluated.

V is TRBV6-5 and J is TRBJ2-6; D is unclear. Germline assignment: CDR1 MNHEY and CDR2 SVGAGI. The CDR3 has 15 residues. V was pared by 6 bases and J by 0 bases, with 9 bases between. This chain's CDR3 is CASSPLYSGANVLTF. CDR3 DNA sequence: TGTGCCAGCAGCCCTCTTTACTCTGGGGCCAACGTCCTGACTTTC.

The chain uses TRBV20-1 and TRBJ1-1; TRBD1 matches 10 bases. The V gene end was trimmed by 6 bases and the J gene end by 10 bases; junction bases not matched to a gene: 2. Germline V lookup: CDR1 DFQATT, CDR2 SNEGSKA (reference sequence). The CDR3 spans 10 residues. CDR3: CSARTGGAFF. CDR3 DNA: TGCAGTGCCCGGACAGGGGGAGCTTTCTTT.

CDR3 DNA sequence: TGTGCCAGCAGCCAGGCTGGTGCAGATACGCAGTATTTT. Translated, it gives CASSQAGADTQYF. The chain uses TRBV2 and TRBJ2-3, with D unclear. The CDR3 loop spans 13 amino acids. Germline CDR1 reads SNHLY; CDR2 reads FYNNEI. Trimming left V 6 bases short and J 4 bases short, with 11 bases between.